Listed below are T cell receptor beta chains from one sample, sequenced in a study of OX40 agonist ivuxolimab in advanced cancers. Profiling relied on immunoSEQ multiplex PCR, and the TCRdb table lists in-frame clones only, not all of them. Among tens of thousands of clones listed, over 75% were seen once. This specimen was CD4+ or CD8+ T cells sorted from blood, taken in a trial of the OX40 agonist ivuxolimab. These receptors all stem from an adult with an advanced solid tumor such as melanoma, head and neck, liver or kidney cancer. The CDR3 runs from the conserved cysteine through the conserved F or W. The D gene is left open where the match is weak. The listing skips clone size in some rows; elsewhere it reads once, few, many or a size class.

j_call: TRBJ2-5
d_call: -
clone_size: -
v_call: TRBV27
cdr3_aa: CASSLMRREETQYF
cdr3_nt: TGTGCCAGCAGTTTAATGAGGAGGGAAGAGACCCAGTACTTC

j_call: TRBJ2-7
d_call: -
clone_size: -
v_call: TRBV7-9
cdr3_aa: CASRLGDSYEQYF
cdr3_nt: TGTGCCAGCAGGCTAGGGGACTCCTACGAGCAGTACTTC

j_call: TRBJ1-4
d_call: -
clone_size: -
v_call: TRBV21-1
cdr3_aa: CASSKDRLWREKLFF
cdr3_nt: TGTGCCAGCAGCAAGGACAGGCTTTGGAGGGAAAAACTGTTTTTT

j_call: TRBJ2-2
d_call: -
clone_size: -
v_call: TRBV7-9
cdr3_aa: CASSGIPGVNTGELFF
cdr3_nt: TGTGCCAGCAGCGGTATCCCGGGGGTGAACACCGGGGAGCTGTTTTTT

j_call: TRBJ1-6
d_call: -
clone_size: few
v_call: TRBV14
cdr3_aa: CASSQDSWLGGTNNSPLHF
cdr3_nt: TGTGCCAGCAGCCAAGATAGTTGGTTAGGGGGGACGAATAATTCACCCCTCCACTTT

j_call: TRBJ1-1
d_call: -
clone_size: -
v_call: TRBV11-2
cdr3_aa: CASSPRQNTEAFF
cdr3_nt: TGTGCCAGCAGCCCCAGACAGAACACTGAAGCTTTCTTT

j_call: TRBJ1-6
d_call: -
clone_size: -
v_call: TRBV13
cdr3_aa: CASSSTDRNNSPLHF
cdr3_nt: TGTGCCAGCAGCTCGACCGACAGAAATAATTCACCCCTCCACTTT

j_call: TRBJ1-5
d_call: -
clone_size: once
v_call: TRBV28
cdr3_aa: CASRLAANQPQHF
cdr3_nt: TGTGCCAGCAGGTTGGCAGCTAATCAGCCCCAGCATTTT

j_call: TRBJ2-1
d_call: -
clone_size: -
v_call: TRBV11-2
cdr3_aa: CASSLPGTANNEQFF
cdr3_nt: TGTGCCAGCAGCTTACCCGGGACGGCTAACAATGAGCAGTTCTTC

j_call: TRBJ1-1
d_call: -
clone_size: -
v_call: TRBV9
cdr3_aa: CASSVELGGTEAFF
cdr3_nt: TGTGCCAGCAGCGTAGAATTGGGAGGTACTGAAGCTTTCTTT

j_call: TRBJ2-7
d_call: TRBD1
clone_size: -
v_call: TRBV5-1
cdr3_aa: CASSLAGTGVYEQYF
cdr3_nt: TGCGCCAGCAGCTTGGCCGGGACAGGGGTCTACGAGCAGTACTTC

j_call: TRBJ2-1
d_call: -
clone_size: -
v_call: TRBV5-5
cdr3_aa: CASSFGGRSSYNEQFF
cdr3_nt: TGTGCCAGCAGCTTCGGAGGGCGCAGCTCCTACAATGAGCAGTTCTTC

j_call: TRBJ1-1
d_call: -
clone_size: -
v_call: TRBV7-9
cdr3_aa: CASSLDTRDTEAFF
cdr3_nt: TGTGCCAGCAGCTTAGATACCAGGGACACTGAAGCTTTCTTT

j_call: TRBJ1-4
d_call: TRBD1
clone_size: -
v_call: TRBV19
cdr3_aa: CASSPTTDRDEKLFF
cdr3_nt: TGTGCCAGTAGTCCCACAACAGACAGGGATGAAAAACTGTTTTTT

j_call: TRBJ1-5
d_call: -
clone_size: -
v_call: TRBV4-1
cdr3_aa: CASSQEGVGAQPQHF
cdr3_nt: TGCGCCAGCAGCCAAGAAGGGGTGGGGGCCCAGCCCCAGCATTTT

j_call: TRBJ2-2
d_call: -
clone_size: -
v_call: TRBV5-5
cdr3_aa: CASSLRPNTGELFF
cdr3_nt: TGTGCCAGCAGCTTGAGGCCGAACACCGGGGAGCTGTTTTTT

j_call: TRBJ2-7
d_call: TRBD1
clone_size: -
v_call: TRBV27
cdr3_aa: CASSTGAGGYEQYF
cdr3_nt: TGTGCCAGCAGTACCGGGGCAGGGGGCTACGAGCAGTACTTC

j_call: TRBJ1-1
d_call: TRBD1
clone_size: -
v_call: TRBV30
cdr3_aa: CAWSVLGTATEAFF
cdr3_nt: TGTGCCTGGAGTGTGCTCGGGACAGCCACTGAAGCTTTCTTT

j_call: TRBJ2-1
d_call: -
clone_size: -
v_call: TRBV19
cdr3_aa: CASGDYNEQFF
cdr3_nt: TGTGCCAGTGGGGACTACAATGAGCAGTTCTTC

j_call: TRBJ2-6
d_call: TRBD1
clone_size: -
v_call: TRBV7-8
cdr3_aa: CASSLGPGTVNSGANVLTF
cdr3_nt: TGTGCCAGCAGCTTAGGCCCCGGGACAGTAAACTCTGGGGCCAACGTCCTGACTTTC

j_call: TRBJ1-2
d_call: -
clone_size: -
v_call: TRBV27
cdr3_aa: CASSPSGGFNYGYTF
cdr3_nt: TGTGCCAGCAGTCCCTCCGGGGGTTTTAACTATGGCTACACCTTC

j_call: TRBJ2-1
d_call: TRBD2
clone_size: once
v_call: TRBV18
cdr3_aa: CASSPLSGGYSYNEQFF
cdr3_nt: TGTGCCAGCTCACCCTTGAGCGGGGGATACTCCTACAATGAGCAGTTCTTC

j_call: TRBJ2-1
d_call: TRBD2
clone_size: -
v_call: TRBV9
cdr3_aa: CASIPLAGTYNEQFF
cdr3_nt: TGTGCCAGCATACCATTAGCGGGGACCTACAATGAGCAGTTCTTC

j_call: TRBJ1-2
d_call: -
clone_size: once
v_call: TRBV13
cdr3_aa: CASSLANREVWNGYTF
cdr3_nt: TGTGCCAGCAGCTTAGCCAACAGGGAAGTTTGGAATGGCTACACCTTC

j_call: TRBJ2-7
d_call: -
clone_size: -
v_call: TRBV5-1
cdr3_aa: CASSLVLDAYEQYF
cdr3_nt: TGCGCCAGCAGCTTGGTGCTCGATGCCTACGAGCAGTACTTC

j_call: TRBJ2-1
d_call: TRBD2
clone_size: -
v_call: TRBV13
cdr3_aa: CASSPGLAGSYEQFF
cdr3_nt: TGTGCCAGCAGCCCCGGACTAGCGGGGAGCTATGAGCAGTTCTTC

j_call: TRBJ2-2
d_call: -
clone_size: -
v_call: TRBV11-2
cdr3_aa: CASSDQGSGELFF
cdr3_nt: TGTGCCAGCAGCGACCAGGGGTCCGGGGAGCTGTTTTTT

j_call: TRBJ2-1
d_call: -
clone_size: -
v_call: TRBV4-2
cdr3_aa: CASSQENYNEQFF
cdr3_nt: TGTGCCAGCAGCCAAGAGAACTACAATGAGCAGTTCTTC

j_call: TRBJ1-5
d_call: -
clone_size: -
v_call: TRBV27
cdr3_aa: CASSDRDGNQPQHF
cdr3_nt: TGTGCCAGCAGTGACCGGGACGGGAATCAGCCCCAGCATTTT

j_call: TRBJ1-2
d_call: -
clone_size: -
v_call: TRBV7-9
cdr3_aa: CASSLVGDYGYTF
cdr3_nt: TGTGCCAGCAGCTTAGTAGGGGACTATGGCTACACCTTC

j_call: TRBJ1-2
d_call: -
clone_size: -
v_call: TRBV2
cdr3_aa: CASSKAATNYGYTF
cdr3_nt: TGTGCCAGCAGCAAGGCCGCCACTAACTATGGCTACACCTTC

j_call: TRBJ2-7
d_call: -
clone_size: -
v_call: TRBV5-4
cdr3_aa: CASSLYGNYEQYF
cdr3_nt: TGTGCCAGCAGCTTGTACGGAAACTACGAGCAGTACTTC

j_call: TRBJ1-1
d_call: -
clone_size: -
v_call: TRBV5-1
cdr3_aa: CASSLGAAREAFF
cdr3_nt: TGCGCCAGCAGCTTGGGGGCAGCCCGAGAAGCTTTCTTT

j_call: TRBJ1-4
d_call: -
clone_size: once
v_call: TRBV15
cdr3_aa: CATSPVGVTNEKLFF
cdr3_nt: TGTGCCACCAGTCCAGTCGGGGTGACAAATGAAAAACTGTTTTTT

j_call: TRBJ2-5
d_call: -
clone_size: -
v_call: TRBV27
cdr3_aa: CASSLGSSPKTQYF
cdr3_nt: TGTGCCAGCAGTTTGGGGTCCTCCCCGAAGACCCAGTACTTC

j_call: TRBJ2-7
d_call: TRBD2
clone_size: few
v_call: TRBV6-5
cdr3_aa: CASSRGVLGNYEQYF
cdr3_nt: TGTGCCAGCAGCCGGGGGGTACTCGGGAACTACGAGCAGTACTTC

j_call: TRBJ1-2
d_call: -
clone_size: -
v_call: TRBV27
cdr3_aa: CASSPSPTGVDYGYTF
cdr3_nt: TGTGCCAGCAGTCCGAGTCCAACCGGGGTAGATTATGGCTACACCTTC